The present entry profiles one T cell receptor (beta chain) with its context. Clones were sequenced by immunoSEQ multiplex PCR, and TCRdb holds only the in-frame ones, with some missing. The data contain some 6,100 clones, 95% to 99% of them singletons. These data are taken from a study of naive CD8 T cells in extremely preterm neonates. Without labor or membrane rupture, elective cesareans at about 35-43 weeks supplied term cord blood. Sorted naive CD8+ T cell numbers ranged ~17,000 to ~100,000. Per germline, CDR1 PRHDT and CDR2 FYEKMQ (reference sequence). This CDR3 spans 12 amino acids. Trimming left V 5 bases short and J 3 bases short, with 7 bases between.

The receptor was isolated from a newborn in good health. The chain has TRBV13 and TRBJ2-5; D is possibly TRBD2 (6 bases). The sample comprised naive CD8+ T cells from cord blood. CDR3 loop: CASSGGEETQYF. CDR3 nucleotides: TGTGCCAGCAGCGGCGGGGAAGAGACCCAGTACTTC.